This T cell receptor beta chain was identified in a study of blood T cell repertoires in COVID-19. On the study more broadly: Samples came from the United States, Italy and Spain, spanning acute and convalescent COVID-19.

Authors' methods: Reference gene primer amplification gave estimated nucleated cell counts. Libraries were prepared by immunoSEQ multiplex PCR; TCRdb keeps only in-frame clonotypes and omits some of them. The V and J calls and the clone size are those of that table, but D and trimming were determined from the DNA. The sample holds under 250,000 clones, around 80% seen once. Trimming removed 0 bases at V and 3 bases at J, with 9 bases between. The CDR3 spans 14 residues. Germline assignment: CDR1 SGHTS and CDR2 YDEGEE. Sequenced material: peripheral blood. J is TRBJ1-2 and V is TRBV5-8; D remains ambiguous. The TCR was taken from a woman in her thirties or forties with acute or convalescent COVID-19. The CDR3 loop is CASSLEAAYYGYTF. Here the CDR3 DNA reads TGTGCCAGCAGCTTGGAGGCGGCTTACTATGGCTACACCTTC.